These 31 T cell receptor beta chains originate from one sample sequenced in a study of blood T cell repertoires in COVID-19. Sequencing used immunoSEQ multiplex PCR; TCRdb keeps in-frame clones, though not all of them. The repertoire holds approximately 65,000 clones, about 80% seen once, with around 25% in the top ten. Sample: peripheral blood. The receptors stem from a human donor in a cohort sampled during active COVID-19.

The chain recombines TRBV27 with TRBJ2-5; 8 bases line up with TRBD2. The CDR3 has 15 residues. The V and J ends lost 4 bases and 5 bases, in that order; junction bases with no gene match: 9. Germline CDR1 MNHEY, CDR2 SMNVEV (reference sequence). The CDR3 protein is CASSYNGGASETQYF. CDR3 bases: TGTGCCAGCAGTTACAACGGGGGGGCGAGTGAGACCCAGTACTTC.

The chain links TRBV15 to TRBJ1-3, with D unclear. Germline values: CDR1 LNHNV, CDR2 YYDKDF (reference sequence). The CDR3 is 15 amino acids. V lost 0 bases, J lost 0 bases, and 6 bases lay in between. In nucleotides, the CDR3 is TGTGCCACCAGCAGAGATCTAGGCTCTGGAAACACCATATATTTT. Protein product: CATSRDLGSGNTIYF.

The chain is built from TRBV7-2 and TRBJ2-4, with TRBD2 matching over 11 bases. With V trimmed by 2 bases and J by 5 bases, 5 bases remained unmatched. Germline V gene sequence: CDR1 SGHTA, CDR2 FQGNSA. This CDR3 has 16 residues. CDR3 DNA sequence: TGTGCCAGCAGCTTAAGACTAGCGGGGACCCAAAACATTCAGTACTTC. Protein: CASSLRLAGTQNIQYF.

The V and J genes are TRBV2 and TRBJ1-6, with D possibly TRBD1 on 5 matching bases. Looked up from germline, CDR1 is SNHLY and CDR2 is FYNNEI. V dropped 4 bases and J dropped 8 bases, with 15 bases sitting between them. The CDR3 runs to 15 residues. The DNA for the CDR3 is TGTGCCAGCAGTGTTCGTCGGCAGGGTGATTCACCCCTCCACTTT. Translation gives CASSVRRQGDSPLHF. The full variable domain, rest sourced from reference TRBV2 and TRBJ1-6, is EPEVTQTPSHQVTQMGQEVILRCVPISNHLYFYWYRQILGQKVEFLVSFYNNEISEKSEIFDDQFSVERPDGSNFTLKIRSTKLEDSAMYFCASSVRRQGDSPLHFGNGTRLTVT.

The chain has TRBV19 and TRBJ1-1; D gene ambiguous. Germline CDR1 LNHDA, CDR2 SQIVND (reference sequence). V was pared by 3 bases and J by 1 base, with 18 bases between. The CDR3 runs to 17 residues. CDR3 amino acids: CASSISPWRLRNTEAFF. The CDR3 nucleotides are TGTGCCAGTAGTATCTCTCCCTGGAGGTTGAGGAACACTGAAGCTTTCTTT. The full variable domain, rest sourced from reference TRBV19 and TRBJ1-1, is DGGITQSPKYLFRKEGQNVTLSCEQNLNHDAMYWYRQDPGQGLRLIYYSQIVNDFQKGDIAEGYSVSREKKESFPLTVTSAQKNPTAFYLCASSISPWRLRNTEAFFGQGTRLTVV.

The J gene is TRBJ2-4, the V gene TRBV28; D might be TRBD1 (6 bases). The CDR3 is 14 residues long. The germline V gene has CDR1 MDHEN and CDR2 SYDVKM. V shed 5 bases and J shed 3 bases, with 11 bases lying between them. CDR3 residues: CASSGDNLKNIQYF. CDR3 nucleotides: TGTGCCAGCAGTGGGGACAACCTCAAAAACATTCAGTACTTC.

The J gene is TRBJ1-2, the V gene TRBV20-1; D remains ambiguous. The CDR3 extends over 14 amino acids. Germline V lookup: CDR1 DFQATT, CDR2 SNEGSKA (reference sequence). V was trimmed by 3 bases and J by 5 bases, leaving 16 bases between them. The CDR3 sequence is CSASDSGLRYGYTF. The DNA of the CDR3 is TGCAGTGCTAGTGATTCTGGCCTCCGTTATGGCTACACCTTC.

The chain has TRBV7-9 and TRBJ2-1, with 14 bases that match TRBD2. CDR1 is SEHNR, CDR2 FQNEAQ, per germline (reference sequence). CDR3 length equals 18 residues. V shed 0 bases, J shed 7 bases, and the junction held 8 bases outside the gene matches. The DNA of the CDR3 is TGTGCCAGCAGCTTAGCGAGACTAGCGGGAGGGCCTTATAATGAGCAGTTCTTC. Translated, it gives CASSLARLAGGPYNEQFF.

The chain carries TRBV6-5 and TRBJ2-5; 8 bases align to TRBD1. The germline V gene encodes CDR1 MNHEY and CDR2 SVGAGI. The CDR3 consists of 16 residues. V trimming: 3 bases; J trimming: 5 bases; junction bases outside the gene matches: 11. CDR3 loop: CASSYFGQGGEETQYF. The CDR3 DNA reads as TGTGCCAGCAGTTATTTCGGACAGGGTGGGGAGGAGACCCAGTACTTC.

The chain recombines TRBV2 with TRBJ2-7; the D gene is possibly TRBD1 (6 bases). Trimming cost V 5 bases and J 2 bases, with 13 bases left between them. In germline, CDR1 is SNHLY, CDR2 FYNNEI. The CDR3 is 14 residues long. The CDR3 protein is CASSRQQGTYEQYF. The CDR3 bases are TGTGCCAGCAGTCGACAACAGGGTACCTACGAGCAGTACTTC.

The chain employs TRBV6-2 or TRBV6-3 and TRBJ2-2, with a weak D call TRBD1 (6 bases). The length of the CDR3 is 16 residues. V lost 2 bases and J lost 2, with 12 bases in between. Germline CDR1 reads MNHEY; CDR2 reads SVGEGT. CDR3 protein: CASSYQGLRNTGELFF. The CDR3 DNA follows: TGTGCCAGCAGTTACCAGGGGCTCCGAAACACCGGGGAGCTGTTTTTT.

This chain joins TRBV4-1 and TRBJ1-1, with D perhaps matching TRBD1 (6 bases). The CDR3 consists of 14 residues. The germline V gene has CDR1 MGHRA and CDR2 YSYEKL. V shed 0 bases and J shed 7 bases, with 12 bases lying between them. For the CDR3, the DNA is TGCGCCAGCAGCCAAGATTCAGGGGACCGTGAAGCTTTCTTT. Residues: CASSQDSGDREAFF.

This clone was recorded only once. The chain carries TRBV3-1 (or the pseudogene TRBV3-2) and TRBJ2-7, with TRBD1 matching over 9 bases. The germline V gene has CDR1 LGHDT and CDR2 YNNKEL (reference sequence). J lost 1 base, V lost 5 bases, and 9 bases had no gene match. The CDR3 is 16 amino acids. In DNA, the CDR3 is TGTGCCAGCAGCAAGGAAACCGGGACAGGGTCCTACGAGCAGTACTTC. It encodes CASSKETGTGSYEQYF.

The V gene is TRBV7-8, the J gene TRBJ2-5; D might be TRBD1 (6 bases). The CDR3 extends over 15 amino acids. V dropped 0 bases and J dropped 2 bases, with 10 bases sitting between them. Looked up from germline, CDR1 is SGHVS and CDR2 is FQNEAQ. CDR3: CASSLATGDQETQYF. The DNA of the CDR3 is TGTGCCAGCAGCTTAGCGACAGGAGATCAAGAGACCCAGTACTTC.

The gene calls are TRBV7-8 and TRBJ2-7, with 8 bases that match TRBD1. CDR3 size: 13 residues. Germline V gives CDR1 SGHVS, CDR2 FQNEAQ. Germline trimming cut 8 bases from V and 6 bases from J; bases unmatched to any gene: 9. Here the CDR3 reads CASGGRGHPEQYF. CDR3 bases: TGTGCCAGCGGGGGCAGGGGGCACCCCGAGCAGTACTTC. The whole variable domain, remainder taken from reference TRBV7-8 and TRBJ2-7, is GAGVSQSPRYKVAKRGQDVALRCDPISGHVSLFWYQQALGQGPEFLTYFQNEAQLDKSGLPSDRFFAERPEGSVSTLKIQRTQQEDSAVYLCASGGRGHPEQYFGPGTRLTVT.

This chain joins TRBV9 and TRBJ2-1; tentative D call: TRBD2 (5 bases). Germline values: CDR1 SGDLS, CDR2 YYNGEE. Trimming removed 4 bases from V and 0 bases from J, with 11 bases in between. The CDR3 spans 15 residues. The CDR3 sequence is CASSMDLGSYNEQFF. The DNA of the CDR3 is TGTGCCAGCAGCATGGACTTAGGCTCCTACAATGAGCAGTTCTTC.

V and J are TRBV28 and TRBJ1-1, with 8 positions matching TRBD1. The CDR3 length is 15 residues. Germline V gene lookup returns CDR1 MDHEN and CDR2 SYDVKM. V was pared by 6 bases and J by 4 bases, with 10 bases of the junction left unmatched. CDR3 sequence (DNA): TGTGCCAGCAGCAGATCGACAACAGGGGGCACTGAAGCTTTCTTT. The encoded protein is CASSRSTTGGTEAFF.

V is TRBV3-1 (or the pseudogene TRBV3-2) and J is TRBJ2-7; possibly TRBD2 for D (5 bases). CDR3 length equals 15 residues. CDR1 and CDR2 (germline): LGHDT, YNNKEL (reference sequence). V dropped 0 bases and J dropped 7 bases, with 16 bases sitting between them. The CDR3 spells CASSQEKRQTGEQYF. CDR3 bases: TGTGCCAGCAGCCAAGAAAAGCGCCAAACGGGAGAGCAGTACTTC.

This clone was found a few times. V gene TRBV5-1 combines with J gene TRBJ1-2, with 8 bases that match TRBD1. Germline-derived CDR1 and CDR2 are SGHRS and YFSETQ. V lost 2 bases to trimming and J lost 7 bases; unmatched junction nucleotides: 7. The CDR3 consists of 14 residues. CDR3 nucleotide sequence: TGCGCCAGCAGCTTAGCCGACAGGGGAGGTGGCTACACCTTC. This codes for CASSLADRGGGYTF.

The gene calls are TRBV29-1 and TRBJ1-1; perhaps TRBD1 as D (5 bases). Looked up from germline, CDR1 is SQVTM and CDR2 is ANQGSEA. The CDR3 consists of 14 residues. Trimming stripped 4 bases from V and 0 bases from J, with 12 bases between. DNA of the CDR3: TGCAGCGTTGCTACAGGTCAAATGAACACTGAAGCTTTCTTT. This sequence encodes CSVATGQMNTEAFF.

The V call is TRBV7-2, the J call TRBJ2-3; 7 bases line up with TRBD2. This CDR3 is 16 amino acids long. Trimming took 5 bases from V and 1 from J; bases not matched to a gene: 9. Per germline, CDR1 SGHTA and CDR2 FQGNSA. The CDR3 DNA follows: TGTGCCAGCAGCGCAAGACTAGCAGGCGGCACAGATACGCAGTATTTT. It is translated as CASSARLAGGTDTQYF.

The chain recombines TRBV5-1 with TRBJ2-1; TRBD2 agrees at 8 bases. V was clipped by 4 bases and J by 4 bases; unmatched bases: 7. There are 15 residues in the CDR3. Germline V gene sequence: CDR1 SGHRS, CDR2 YFSETQ. The CDR3 coding sequence is TGCGCCAGCAGCACAGCGGGAGAGTCTTACAATGAGCAGTTCTTC. Translating gives CASSTAGESYNEQFF. Full variable domain (remainder filled in from reference TRBV5-1 and TRBJ2-1): KAGVTQTPRYLIKTRGQQVTLSCSPISGHRSVSWYQQTPGQGLQFLFEYFSETQRNKGNFPGRFSGRQFSNSRSEMNVSTLELGDSALYLCASSTAGESYNEQFFGPGTRLTVL.

CDR3: CASSEAGGNYNEQFF. For the CDR3, the DNA is TGTGCCAGCAGTGAAGCGGGAGGGAATTACAATGAGCAGTTCTTC. The rearrangement uses TRBV6-1 and TRBJ2-1, with 7 bases fitting TRBD2. The germline gives CDR1 MNHNS, CDR2 SASEGT. V lost 0 bases and J lost 4; bases outside the gene matches: 3. The CDR3 is 15 amino acids.

The rearrangement uses TRBV5-1 and TRBJ2-5; 11 bases are shared with TRBD2. J lost 4 bases, V lost 4 bases, and 6 bases had no gene match. The V gene's germline CDR1 is SGHRS and CDR2 YFSETQ. This CDR3 is 15 amino acids long. The CDR3 DNA is TGCGCCAGCAGCGCCCTAGCGGGGGGTGGAGAGACCCAGTACTTC. Residues: CASSALAGGGETQYF.

This chain connects TRBV18 to TRBJ1-3, with D tentatively TRBD1 (6 bases). The CDR3 is 14 amino acids. Germline lookup yields CDR1 KGHSH and CDR2 LQKENI. With 3 bases removed from V and 2 bases from J, the gap between germline ends came to 8 bases. The CDR3 nucleotides read TGTGCCAGCTCACCTCAGGGGACTGGAAACACCATATATTTT. This encodes CASSPQGTGNTIYF.

CDR3 sequence: CASDSRGNQPQHF. For the CDR3, the DNA is TGTGCCAGCGATAGCAGGGGGAATCAGCCCCAGCATTTT. The chain employs TRBV6-6 and TRBJ1-5, with 7 bases matching TRBD1. Germline V lookup: CDR1 MNHNY, CDR2 SVGAGI (reference sequence). The junction had 5 bases not matched to a gene; V was cut back by 8 bases and J by 4 bases. The CDR3 is made up of 13 amino acids.

The chain combines TRBV4-1 with TRBJ1-5; 9 bases line up with TRBD1. The germline V gene encodes CDR1 MGHRA and CDR2 YSYEKL. This CDR3 is 19 amino acids long. With 4 bases clipped from V and 0 bases from J, the junction kept 13 bases outside the gene matches. CDR3 sequence (DNA): TGCGCCAGCAGCCCGGGATTGAGACAGGGGGTTCATAGCAATCAGCCCCAGCATTTT. Its translation is CASSPGLRQGVHSNQPQHF.

The chain combines TRBV7-2 with TRBJ2-7, with unresolved D. The CDR3 runs to 13 residues. Deletions cut 6 bases from V and 2 bases from J, with 11 bases between. CDR1 and CDR2 from the germline V gene are SGHTA and FQGNSA. CDR3 in amino acids: CASRRDKAYEQYF. CDR3 DNA: TGTGCCAGCAGACGTGACAAAGCCTACGAGCAGTACTTC.

The chain couples TRBV27 to TRBJ2-7; 10 nucleotides align to TRBD1. The V segment lost 7 bases and the J segment 3 bases; nucleotides outside the gene matches: 6. The CDR3 sequence is 14 residues long. The germline V gene encodes CDR1 MNHEY and CDR2 SMNVEV (reference sequence). The CDR3 sequence is CASKRDRGIYEQYF. The CDR3, as DNA: TGTGCCAGCAAACGGGACAGGGGTATCTACGAGCAGTACTTC.

This CDR3 reads CAISESTQGLAADTQYF. For the CDR3, the DNA is TGTGCCATCAGTGAGTCGACTCAGGGACTAGCGGCAGATACGCAGTATTTT. The V call is TRBV10-3, the J call TRBJ2-3; 11 nucleotides align to TRBD2. The germline V gene encodes CDR1 ENHRY and CDR2 SYGVKD. The CDR3 length is 17 residues. With V trimmed by 0 bases and J by 4 bases, 6 bases remained unmatched.

The chain combines TRBV19 with TRBJ2-3, with TRBD1 identical over 10 bases. The CDR3 contains 14 residues. J gave up 5 bases and V 9 bases, and 8 bases lay outside the gene matches. The germline gives CDR1 LNHDA, CDR2 SQIVND (reference sequence). CDR3 residues: CARRDRGIGDTQYF. CDR3 nucleotide sequence: TGTGCCAGAAGGGACAGGGGAATTGGAGATACGCAGTATTTT.